A single TCR beta chain is shown here with its context. The data belong to a study of T cells in Graves' hyperthyroidism and ophthalmopathy. TCR beta CDR3 sequences were amplified from RNA transcripts. With the HTBI primer set, the TCR CDR3 went through a first round of RT-PCR. TCRdb redid the calling of the multiplex PCR reads with MiXCR, one entry per CDR3 protein. This sample yields about 720,000 distinct CDR3 sequences, of which 18% are seen a single time; 15% to 20% belongs to the top ten. The receptor's source is a woman between 50 and 59 years old with Graves' hyperthyroidism that later progressed to Graves' ophthalmopathy. Sequencing used blood.

The CDR3 DNA reads TGTGCCAGCAGCTTTTCGGCGGGACTAGCGGGGACCTACGAGCAGTACTTC. Protein product: CASSFSAGLAGTYEQYF. The chain is built from TRBV5-4 and TRBJ2-7, with 13 bases identical to TRBD2. CDR3 length: 17 amino acids. Germline CDR1 and CDR2: SGHNT and YYREEE (reference sequence). Trimming cost V 2 bases and J 2 bases; bases outside gene matches: 7.